This TCR beta chain was profiled in a study of long-term antiretroviral therapy in people with HIV. Study background: The 2015 immediate-ART recommendation came about a decade after the earliest samples.

General study points: The study lacked data on ART adherence, viral resistance or therapy changes.

Run at survey level, the immunoSEQ assay was version v3.0. Profiled with immunoSEQ multiplex PCR; TCRdb holds only in-frame clones, not every one. The sample lists roughly 30,000 clones; 80% were seen once. A word on this clone: Its target is not known.

This clonotype originated in a man aged 40-49 years with HIV. The starting material was unsorted PBMCs, obtained 0.3 years after starting antiretroviral therapy.

DNA for the CDR3: TGTGCCAGCAGTTACTCCACCCCCATTCGTCCCGGGGAGCTGTTTTTT. It specifies CASSYSTPIRPGELFF. The rearrangement uses TRBV6-5 and TRBJ2-2; D is unclear. The CDR3 runs 16 residues. V dropped 0 bases and J dropped 6 bases, with 14 bases sitting between them. Germline CDR1 is MNHEY and CDR2 is SVGAGI.